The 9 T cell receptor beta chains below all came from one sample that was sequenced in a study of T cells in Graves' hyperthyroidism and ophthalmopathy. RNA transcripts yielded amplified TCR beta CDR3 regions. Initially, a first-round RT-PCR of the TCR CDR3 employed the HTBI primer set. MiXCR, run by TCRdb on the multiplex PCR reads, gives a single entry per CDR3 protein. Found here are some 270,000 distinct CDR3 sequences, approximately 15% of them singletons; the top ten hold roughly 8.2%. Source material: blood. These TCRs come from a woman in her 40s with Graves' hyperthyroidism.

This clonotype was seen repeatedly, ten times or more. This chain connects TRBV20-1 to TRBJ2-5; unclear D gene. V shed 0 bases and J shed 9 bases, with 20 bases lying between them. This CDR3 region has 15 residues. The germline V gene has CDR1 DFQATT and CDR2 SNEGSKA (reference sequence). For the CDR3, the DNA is TGCAGTGCTAGAGACACAAGACCCGGGCAGATGGCCCAGTACTTC. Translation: CSARDTRPGQMAQYF.

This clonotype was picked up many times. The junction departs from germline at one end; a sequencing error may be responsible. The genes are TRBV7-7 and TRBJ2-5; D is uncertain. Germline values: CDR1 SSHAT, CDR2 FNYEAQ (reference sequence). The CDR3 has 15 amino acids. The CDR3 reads CASSLAVVGSETQYF. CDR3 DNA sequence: TGTGCTAGCAGCTTAGCCGTCGTGGGATCGGAGACCCAGTACTTC.

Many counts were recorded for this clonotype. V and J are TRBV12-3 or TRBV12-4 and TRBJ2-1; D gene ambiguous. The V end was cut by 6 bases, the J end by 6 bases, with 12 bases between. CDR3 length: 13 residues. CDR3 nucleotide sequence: TGTGCCAGCAGCCCGGACGACATCAATGAGCAGTTCTTC. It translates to CASSPDDINEQFF.

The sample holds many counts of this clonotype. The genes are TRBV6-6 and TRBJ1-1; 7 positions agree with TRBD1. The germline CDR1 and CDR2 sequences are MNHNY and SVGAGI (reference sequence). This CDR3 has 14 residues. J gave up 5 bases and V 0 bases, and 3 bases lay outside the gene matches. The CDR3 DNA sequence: TGTGCCAGCAGTTACTCGCCAGGGGGAACTGAAGCTTTCTTT. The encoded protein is CASSYSPGGTEAFF.

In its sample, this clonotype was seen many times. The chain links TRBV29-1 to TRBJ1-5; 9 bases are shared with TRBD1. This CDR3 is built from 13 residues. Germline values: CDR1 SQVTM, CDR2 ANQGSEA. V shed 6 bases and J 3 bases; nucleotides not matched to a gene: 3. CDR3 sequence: CSVKQGANQPQHF. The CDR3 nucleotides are TGCAGCGTGAAACAGGGGGCCAATCAGCCCCAGCATTTT.

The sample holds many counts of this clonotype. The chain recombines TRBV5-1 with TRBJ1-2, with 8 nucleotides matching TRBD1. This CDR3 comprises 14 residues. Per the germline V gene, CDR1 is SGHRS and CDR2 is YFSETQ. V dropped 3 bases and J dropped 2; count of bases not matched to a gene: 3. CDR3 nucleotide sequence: TGCGCCAGCAGCTGGACAGGGCCGAACTATGGCTACACCTTC. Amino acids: CASSWTGPNYGYTF.

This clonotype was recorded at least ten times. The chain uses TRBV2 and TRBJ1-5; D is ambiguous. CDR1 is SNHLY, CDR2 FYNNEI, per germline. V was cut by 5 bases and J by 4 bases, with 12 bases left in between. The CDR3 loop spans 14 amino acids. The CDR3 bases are TGTGCCAGCAGTAACCCCTTAGTGAATCAGCCCCAGCATTTT. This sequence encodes CASSNPLVNQPQHF.

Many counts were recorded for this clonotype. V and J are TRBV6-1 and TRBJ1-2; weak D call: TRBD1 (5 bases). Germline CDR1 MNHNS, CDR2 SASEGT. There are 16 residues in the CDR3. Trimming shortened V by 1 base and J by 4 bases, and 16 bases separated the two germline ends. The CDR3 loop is CASSEGGMGRIYGYTF. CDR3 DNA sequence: TGTGCCAGCAGTGAAGGTGGAATGGGACGGATCTATGGCTACACCTTC.

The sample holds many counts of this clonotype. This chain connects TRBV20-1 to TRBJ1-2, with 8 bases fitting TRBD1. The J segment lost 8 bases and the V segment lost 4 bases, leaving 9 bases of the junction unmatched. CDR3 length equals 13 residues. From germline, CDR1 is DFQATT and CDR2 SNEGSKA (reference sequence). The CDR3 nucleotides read TGCAGTGCTACCCCGACAGGGGTACAAGGCTACACCTTC. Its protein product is CSATPTGVQGYTF.